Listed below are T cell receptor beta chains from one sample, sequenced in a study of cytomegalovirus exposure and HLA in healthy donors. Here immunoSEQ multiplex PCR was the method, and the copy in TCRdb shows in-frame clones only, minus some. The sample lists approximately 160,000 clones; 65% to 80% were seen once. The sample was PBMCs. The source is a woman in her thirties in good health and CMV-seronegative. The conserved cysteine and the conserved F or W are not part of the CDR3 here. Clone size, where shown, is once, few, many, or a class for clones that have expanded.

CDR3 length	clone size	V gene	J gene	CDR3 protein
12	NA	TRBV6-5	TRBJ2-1	ASSYLPTNNEQF
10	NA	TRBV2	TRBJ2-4	ASSKGTVIQY
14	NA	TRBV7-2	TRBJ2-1	ASSLAGQHSYNEQF
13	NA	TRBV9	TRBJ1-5	ASTRTGGFNQPQH
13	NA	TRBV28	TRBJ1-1	ASSPKFGGDTEAF
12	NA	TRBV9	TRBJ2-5	ASSVGGSKETQY
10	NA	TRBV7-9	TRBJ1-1	SSSLAGDEAF
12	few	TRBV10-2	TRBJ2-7	ASSLSGGRNEQY
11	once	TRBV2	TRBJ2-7	ASSGDRAQEQY
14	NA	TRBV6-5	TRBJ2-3	ASSYSSHPRTDTQY
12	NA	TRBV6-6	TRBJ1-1	ASSLSTANTEAF
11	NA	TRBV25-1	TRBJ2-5	ASILPGGETQY
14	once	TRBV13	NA	ASSQNPGQAPYEQY
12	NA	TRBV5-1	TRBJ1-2	ASSLVGGESGYT
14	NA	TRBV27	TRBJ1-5	ASSRRQGLSNQPQH
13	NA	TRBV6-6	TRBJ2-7	ASSRTGRLSYEQY
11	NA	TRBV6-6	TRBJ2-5	ASSYGQEETQY
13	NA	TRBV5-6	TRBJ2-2	ASSMEEGYTGELF
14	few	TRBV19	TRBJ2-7	ASSIASGTGPYEQY
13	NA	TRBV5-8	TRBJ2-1	ASSAGQGTYNEQF
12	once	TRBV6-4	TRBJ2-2	ASRMSGRAGELF
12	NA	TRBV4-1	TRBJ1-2	ASRAPGEKGGYT
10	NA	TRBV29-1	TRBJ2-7	SGSSGRYEQY
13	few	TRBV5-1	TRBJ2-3	ASSLDRRRIDTQY
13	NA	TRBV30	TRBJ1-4	AWSVLWGPNEKLF
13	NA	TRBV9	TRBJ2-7	ASSPRTSRVGEQY
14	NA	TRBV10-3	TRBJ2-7	AISESGLAGSYEQY
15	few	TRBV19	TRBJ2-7	ASSIGELAGISYEQY
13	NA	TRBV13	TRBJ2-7	ASSLRLGLDYEQY
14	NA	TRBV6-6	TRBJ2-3	ASSYGTSGETDTQY
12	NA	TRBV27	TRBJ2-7	ASSFTGSSYEQY
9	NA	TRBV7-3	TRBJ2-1	ASSSGGEQF
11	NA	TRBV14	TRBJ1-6	ASRIGRGSPLH
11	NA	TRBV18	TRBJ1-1	ASSLTGNTEAF
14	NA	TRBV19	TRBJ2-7	ASSPFGGTGSYEQY
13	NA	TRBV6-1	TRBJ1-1	ASSPDSRDRRLAF
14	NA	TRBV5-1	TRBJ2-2	ASSLGLAGSPGELF
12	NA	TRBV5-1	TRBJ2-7	ASSSSGRHYEQY
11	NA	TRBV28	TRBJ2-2	AVQGPNTGELF
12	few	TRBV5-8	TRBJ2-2	ASSLELITGELF
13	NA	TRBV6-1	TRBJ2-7	ASSTLARSSYEQY
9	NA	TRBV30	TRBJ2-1	AWRTSREQF
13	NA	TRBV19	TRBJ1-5	ASSIVVGVAQPQH
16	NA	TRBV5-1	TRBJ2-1	ASGPGTSGRLSYNEQF
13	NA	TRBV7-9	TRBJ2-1	ASSRPSGIGDEQF
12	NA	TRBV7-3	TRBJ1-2	ASSVEGGNYGYT
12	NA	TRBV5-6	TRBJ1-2	ASSLVRANYGYT